The 10 T cell receptor beta chains in this list originate from one sample, sequenced in a study of blood T cell repertoires in COVID-19. The method was immunoSEQ multiplex PCR; TCRdb's version includes in-frame clones alone and lacks a portion of them. The sample has 140,000 to 150,000 clones; 80% to 85% are singletons. Source material: peripheral blood. The origin of the receptors is a human donor in a cohort sampled during active COVID-19.

This clone was counted between two and nine times. The J gene is TRBJ1-3, the V gene TRBV28, with D maybe TRBD1 (5 bases). This CDR3 contains 16 residues. Germline values: CDR1 MDHEN, CDR2 SYDVKM. The V end lost 5 bases, the J end lost 0 bases, and 14 bases lay between the germline ends. The chain's CDR3 is CASSEAGLHSGNTIYF. The CDR3 nucleotides read TGTGCCAGCAGTGAGGCAGGGTTGCACTCTGGAAACACCATATATTTT.

V and J are TRBV28 and TRBJ1-2; 8 bases are shared with TRBD1. The CDR3 spans 15 residues. The germline V gene encodes CDR1 MDHEN and CDR2 SYDVKM. Germline trimming cut 5 bases from V and 8 bases from J; bases unmatched to any gene: 13. In nucleotides, the CDR3 is TGTGCCAGCAGTCGCCCAGGGCAGGGGGCGAAAGGCTACACCTTC. As protein: CASSRPGQGAKGYTF.

This clone appeared a single time. The rearrangement joins TRBV3-1 (or the pseudogene TRBV3-2) to TRBJ2-1; D unresolved. This CDR3 has 16 amino acids. Trimming removed 0 bases from V and 3 bases from J, with 12 bases in between. The germline CDR1 and CDR2 sequences are LGHDT and YNNKEL (reference sequence). The CDR3 region is CASSQDENGLYNEQFF. In nucleotides, the CDR3 is TGTGCCAGCAGCCAAGATGAGAATGGTCTCTACAATGAGCAGTTCTTC.

The chain uses TRBV19 and TRBJ2-7, with TRBD2 matching 10 bases. Germline V lookup: CDR1 LNHDA, CDR2 SQIVND (reference sequence). This CDR3 is built from 15 residues. V trimming: 3 bases; J trimming: 4 bases; junction bases outside the gene matches: 6. The CDR3: CASSIQAGGRYEQYF. The CDR3, as DNA: TGTGCCAGTAGTATCCAAGCGGGAGGGAGGTACGAGCAGTACTTC.

The J gene is TRBJ2-3, the V gene TRBV29-1; D is perhaps TRBD1 (6 bases). The length of the CDR3 is 14 residues. CDR1 is SQVTM, CDR2 ANQGSEA, per germline. Between the trimmed V and J ends, which lost 7 bases and 9 bases, there was a span of 23 bases. The CDR3 reads CSALRDKVRMTQYF. In nucleotides, the CDR3 is TGCAGCGCCCTCCGGGACAAGGTTAGAATGACGCAGTATTTT.

V is TRBV6-5 and J is TRBJ2-7; 8 bases fit TRBD2. V shed 2 bases and J 4 bases; nucleotides not matched to a gene: 7. Germline values: CDR1 MNHEY, CDR2 SVGAGI. The length of the CDR3 is 15 residues. The CDR3 protein is CASSYRLAGTYEQYF. CDR3 DNA: TGTGCCAGCAGTTACAGGTTAGCGGGAACTTACGAGCAGTACTTC.

Worth noting for this clone: This sample also contains other DNA sequences that code for the same CDR3. The chain uses TRBV3-1 (or the pseudogene TRBV3-2) and TRBJ2-7; D might be TRBD2 (5 bases). V was shortened by 2 bases and J by 0 bases, with 8 bases between the two germline ends. There are 14 residues in the CDR3. CDR1 and CDR2 from the germline V gene are LGHDT and YNNKEL (reference sequence). The CDR3 sequence: CASSQLGSSYEQYF. The CDR3 bases are TGTGCCAGCAGCCAATTGGGGAGCTCCTACGAGCAGTACTTC.

The chain combines TRBV18 with TRBJ2-7; D might be TRBD2 (5 bases). Deletions cut 5 bases from V and 4 bases from J, with 18 bases between. Germline V CDR1 and CDR2: KGHSH, LQKENI. This CDR3 comprises 15 residues. The CDR3 bases are TGTGCCAGCTCAGGGGAGTTGCTGGCGGCTTACGAGCAGTACTTC. Amino acid sequence: CASSGELLAAYEQYF.

The CDR3 loop reads CSGNPGLASYNEQFF. CDR3 in DNA: TGCAGCGGGAACCCGGGACTAGCGAGTTACAATGAGCAGTTCTTC. The gene calls are TRBV29-1 and TRBJ2-1; 10 nucleotides agree with TRBD2. V lost 7 bases and J lost 4; bases outside the gene matches: 10. Germline-derived CDR1 and CDR2 are SQVTM and ANQGSEA. The CDR3 spans 15 residues.

This sequence joins TRBV28 and TRBJ2-7; 9 bases map to TRBD1. Germline assignment: CDR1 MDHEN and CDR2 SYDVKM. V gave up 2 bases and J gave up 6 bases; unmatched junction bases: 8. The CDR3 totals 15 residues. CDR3 loop: CASSLIGTGLLEQYF. The CDR3 nucleotides read TGTGCCAGCAGTTTAATCGGGACAGGGCTCCTCGAGCAGTACTTC.